This T cell receptor (beta chain) was identified during a study of blood T cell repertoires in COVID-19. Overall study context: Italy, Spain and the United States were the sources of the convalescent and acute COVID-19 samples. Nucleic acid was either cDNA or gDNA, and it came from T cells, B-cell-depleted T cells, or PBMCs.

CDR3 length: 14 residues. J was trimmed by 8 bases and V by 7 bases; bases with no gene match: 7. Germline-derived CDR1 and CDR2 are MGHRA and YSYEKL. Authors' methods: Researchers report that nucleated cell counts were estimated from reference gene primer amplification. Measured with immunoSEQ multiplex PCR; TCRdb has only the in-frame clones, and not every one. Clonal size and the V and J genes are those of that table, whereas D and trimming came from the DNA. The sample records 29,000 or so clones, approximately 90% being singletons. The chain combines TRBV4-1 with TRBJ2-1; 11 nucleotides agree with TRBD1. The TCR sequence derives from a human donor in a cohort sampled during active COVID-19. Sample: peripheral blood. The CDR3, as DNA: TGCGCCAGCACCCGGGACAGGGGGTTCTATGAGCAGTTCTTC. Its translation is CASTRDRGFYEQFF.